The clone carrying this T cell receptor beta chain has just a few counts. Its specificity is unknown. Germline CDR1 reads SGHVS; CDR2 reads FNYEAQ. Trimming took off 3 bases at V and 1 base at J, with 11 bases between the two ends. The CDR3 totals 15 residues. TCRdb analysed the reads with MiXCR anew, one entry per CDR3 protein. Of approximately 340,000 distinct CDR3 sequences listed, 25% to 35% were seen once; the top ten hold about 19%. The sample is drawn from a study of T cell repertoires in cytomegalovirus infection. Overall study: Indications of both CMV infection and matching HLA type were provided by public TCR beta signatures.

This TCR was sampled from a human donor in good health (CMV status not recorded). Some clones in this sample may be carry-over from other donors' samples. The chain employs TRBV7-6 and TRBJ2-3; maybe TRBD2 (6 bases). The input for sequencing was cultured PBMCs, taken from culture after CMV antigen stimulation. This chain's CDR3 is CASSFPLAGTDTQYF. CDR3 nucleotide sequence: TGTGCCAGCAGCTTCCCCTTAGCGGGCACAGATACGCAGTATTTT.